This T cell receptor (beta chain) was sequenced in a study of T cell responses to AZD1222 COVID-19 vaccine. Here immunoSEQ multiplex PCR was the method, and the copy in TCRdb shows in-frame clones only, minus some. The table shows tens of thousands of clones, with roughly 90% occurring only once. V lost 6 bases and J lost 3; bases outside the gene matches: 4. The CDR3 extends over 13 amino acids. CDR1 and CDR2 from the germline V gene are SGHRS and YFSETQ. The sample consisted of peripheral blood, taken on day 0 of AZD1222 vaccination. The V call is TRBV5-1, the J call TRBJ2-3, with 7 bases identical to TRBD2. This sequence was found in an adult in good health. CDR3 in DNA: TGCGCCAGCAACGAAGCGGGGACAGATACGCAGTATTTT. This encodes CASNEAGTDTQYF.